A single sample gave rise to the 11 T cell receptor beta chains below, sequenced in a study of blood T cell repertoires in COVID-19. The repertoire was sequenced with immunoSEQ multiplex PCR; TCRdb's copy has only in-frame clones and lacks some. In the table there are 85,000 to 120,000 clones, around nine tenths of which are singletons. Specimen: peripheral blood. The origin of the receptors is a man aged 45-65 years with active or convalescent COVID-19.

This clone has only one observation. The chain carries TRBV25-1 and TRBJ2-2, with 7 bases aligning to TRBD1. V shed 3 bases, J shed 5 bases, and the junction held 9 bases outside the gene matches. The CDR3 extends over 16 amino acids. From germline, CDR1 is MGHDK and CDR2 SYGVNS. In DNA, the CDR3 is TGTGCCAGCAGTGATACGGGGACAGAATTTACCGGGGAGCTGTTTTTT. This gives the protein CASSDTGTEFTGELFF.

This sequence joins TRBV6-2 or TRBV6-3 and TRBJ2-3; 7 nucleotides match TRBD2. J gave up 1 base and V 4 bases, and 2 bases lay outside the gene matches. Germline CDR1 and CDR2: MNHEY and SVGEGT. This CDR3 region has 14 residues. CDR3 bases: TGTGCCAGCAGTTGGGCGGGGGGCACAGATACGCAGTATTTT. Its translation: CASSWAGGTDTQYF.

The chain employs TRBV11-3 and TRBJ1-6; D is uncertain. The CDR3 covers 13 residues. Germline assignment: CDR1 SGHNT and CDR2 YENEEA. V was cut by 1 base and J by 10 bases, with 8 bases left in between. The CDR3 loop is CASSLVRESPLHF. The CDR3 bases are TGTGCCAGCAGCTTAGTTCGAGAATCACCCCTCCACTTT.

The chain carries TRBV30 and TRBJ1-1; possible D gene TRBD1, 5 bases. Germline CDR1 is GTSNPN and CDR2 is SVGIG (reference sequence). Trimming stripped 5 bases from V and 0 bases from J, with 10 bases between. CDR3 size: 13 residues. CDR3 nucleotide sequence: TGTGCCTGGGGGGCAAACATGAACACTGAAGCTTTCTTT. It translates to CAWGANMNTEAFF.

The rearrangement joins TRBV27 to TRBJ1-2; TRBD1 might be the D (6 bases). This CDR3 comprises 13 residues. Germline CDR1 reads MNHEY; CDR2 reads SMNVEV (reference sequence). V was shortened by 2 bases and J by 8 bases, with 12 bases between the two germline ends. CDR3 DNA: TGTGCCAGCAGTTTACGGGGGGCGTTCGGCTACACCTTC. It codes for CASSLRGAFGYTF.

The V call is TRBV19, the J call TRBJ2-4, with 7 bases identical to TRBD1. The length of the CDR3 is 14 residues. Per germline, CDR1 LNHDA and CDR2 SQIVND (reference sequence). Unmatched junction bases numbered 6, after V lost 3 bases and J lost 7 bases. The CDR3 nucleotides read TGTGCCAGTAGTATCACAGGGGTAGGGAACATTCAGTACTTC. It translates to CASSITGVGNIQYF. Drawing the rest from reference TRBV19 and TRBJ2-4, the complete variable domain is DGGITQSPKYLFRKEGQNVTLSCEQNLNHDAMYWYRQDPGQGLRLIYYSQIVNDFQKGDIAEGYSVSREKKESFPLTVTSAQKNPTAFYLCASSITGVGNIQYFGAGTRLSVL.

The rearrangement uses TRBV6-5 and TRBJ2-1; 7 positions match TRBD2. CDR3 length equals 14 residues. Germline trimming cut 2 bases from V and 8 bases from J; bases unmatched to any gene: 6. From germline, CDR1 is MNHEY and CDR2 SVGAGI. CDR3 in DNA: TGTGCCAGCAGTTACCCCGTCAGCGGGGATGAGCAGTTCTTC. Translated, it gives CASSYPVSGDEQFF.

The genes are TRBV28 and TRBJ1-6, with 7 bases that match TRBD1. In germline, CDR1 is MDHEN, CDR2 SYDVKM. Germline trimming cut 6 bases from V and 5 bases from J; bases unmatched to any gene: 4. The CDR3 runs to 14 residues. The CDR3 sequence: CASSPGTDNSPLHF. In DNA, the CDR3 is TGTGCCAGCAGCCCCGGGACAGATAATTCACCCCTCCACTTT.

The V and J genes are TRBV5-6 and TRBJ1-6; no clear D. CDR3 length equals 13 residues. Germline lookup yields CDR1 SGHDT and CDR2 YYEEEE. V lost 7 bases, J lost 6 bases, and 11 bases lay in between. The DNA for the CDR3 is TGTGCCAGCTCCCCAGCGTTTAATTCACCCCTCCACTTT. It specifies CASSPAFNSPLHF.

The chain has TRBV24-1 and TRBJ2-5; maybe TRBD2 (7 bases). Germline V CDR1 and CDR2: KGHDR, SFDVKD. The CDR3 consists of 15 residues. V was pared by 1 base and J by 5 bases, with 13 bases between. CDR3 bases: TGTGCCACCAGTGATTTTGGGGGGGCGGGGGAGACCCAGTACTTC. Encoded protein: CATSDFGGAGETQYF.

The chain employs TRBV28 and TRBJ2-7, with 7 bases fitting TRBD1. The CDR3 is 14 residues long. From germline, CDR1 is MDHEN and CDR2 SYDVKM. Unmatched junction bases numbered 8, after V lost 4 bases and J lost 5 bases. In DNA form, the CDR3 reads TGTGCCAGCAGTTCCGGGACAGTGGTCCACGAGCAGTACGTC. It codes for CASSSGTVVHEQYV.